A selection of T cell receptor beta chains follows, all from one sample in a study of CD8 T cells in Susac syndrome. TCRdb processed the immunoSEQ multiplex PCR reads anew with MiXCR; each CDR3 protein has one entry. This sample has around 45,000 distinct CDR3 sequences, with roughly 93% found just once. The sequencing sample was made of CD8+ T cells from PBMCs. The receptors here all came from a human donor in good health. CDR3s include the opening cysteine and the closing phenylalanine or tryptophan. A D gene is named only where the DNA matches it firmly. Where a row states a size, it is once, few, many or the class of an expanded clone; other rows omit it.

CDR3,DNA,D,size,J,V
CASSQDPGGLSHGYTF,TGCGCCAGCAGCCAAGATCCAGGGGGGCTGTCGCATGGCTACACCTTC,TRBD1,.,TRBJ1-2,TRBV4-1
CASSPGAQETQYF,TGTGCCAGCTCACCCGGGGCCCAAGAGACCCAGTACTTC,.,.,TRBJ2-5,TRBV18
CASSQFRDRVYTGELFF,TGCGCCAGCAGTCAGTTCCGGGACAGGGTATACACCGGGGAGCTGTTTTTT,TRBD1,.,TRBJ2-2,TRBV23-1
CASSFFPLTSGRLDEQFF,TGTGCCAGCAGTTTCTTCCCGTTGACTAGCGGGAGGCTGGATGAGCAGTTCTTC,TRBD2,.,TRBJ2-1,TRBV27
CASSQSGGFMDEQYF,TGCGCCAGCAGTCAATCGGGCGGATTTATGGACGAGCAGTACTTC,.,.,TRBJ2-7,TRBV23-1
CASSLIGGGEDTQYF,TGTGCCAGCAGCCTTATCGGGGGAGGTGAAGATACGCAGTATTTT,.,.,TRBJ2-3,TRBV3-1
CASSLAEVNEQFF,TGTGCCAGCAGCTTAGCAGAGGTAAATGAGCAGTTCTTC,.,.,TRBJ2-1,TRBV5-6
CASSYVGTGSGGANVLTF,TGTGCCAGCAGTTACGTCGGGACAGGGTCTGGAGGGGCCAACGTCCTGACTTTC,TRBD1,.,TRBJ2-6,TRBV6-5
CSVEDPRGIYNEQFF,TGCAGCGTTGAAGATCCGAGGGGGATCTACAATGAGCAGTTCTTC,.,.,TRBJ2-1,TRBV29-1
CASSHPGAYEQYF,TGCGCCAGCAGCCATCCAGGGGCCTACGAGCAGTACTTC,.,.,TRBJ2-7,TRBV4-1
CASSLNPREQYF,TGTGCCAGCAGTTTGAACCCTAGGGAGCAGTACTTC,.,.,TRBJ2-7,TRBV12-3/TRBV12-4
CSAQSGGGYEQYF,TGCAGTGCTCAGAGCGGGGGGGGCTACGAGCAGTACTTC,TRBD2,.,TRBJ2-7,TRBV20-1
CASSLEGTQFF,TGTGCCAGCAGTTTAGAGGGGACTCAGTTCTTC,.,.,TRBJ2-1,TRBV27
CASSFLGREQYF,TGTGCCAGCAGTTTTCTGGGACGCGAGCAGTACTTC,.,.,TRBJ2-7,TRBV27
CASSYSKVDKAFF,TGTGCCAGCAGTTACTCGAAGGTAGATAAAGCTTTCTTT,.,.,TRBJ1-1,TRBV6-2/TRBV6-3
CATPTDSGSAKGGVEQFF,TGTGCCACCCCGACAGATTCGGGATCTGCGAAGGGGGGGGTTGAGCAGTTCTTC,.,.,TRBJ2-1,TRBV2
CASSQLWGGPYEQYF,TGCGCCAGCAGCCAACTGTGGGGGGGACCCTACGAGCAGTACTTC,TRBD2,.,TRBJ2-7,TRBV4-1
CASSESGDSNQPQHF,TGTGCCAGCAGTGAATCTGGGGATAGCAATCAGCCCCAGCATTTT,.,.,TRBJ1-5,TRBV6-4
CSVVWDRNTDTQYF,TGCAGCGTTGTGTGGGACAGAAACACAGATACGCAGTATTTT,TRBD1,.,TRBJ2-3,TRBV29-1
CASSQLPKADEQYF,TGCGCCAGCAGCCAACTTCCCAAGGCTGACGAGCAGTACTTC,.,.,TRBJ2-7,TRBV4-1
CATSSIRFNYGYTF,TGTGCCACCAGCAGCATCAGATTCAACTATGGCTACACCTTC,.,once,TRBJ1-2,TRBV15
CASSERDSKWQETQYF,TGTGCCAGCAGTGAGAGGGACAGTAAGTGGCAAGAGACCCAGTACTTC,TRBD1,.,TRBJ2-5,TRBV12-3/TRBV12-4
CASSLAGFGSYNEQFF,TGTGCCAGCAGTTTAGCGGGCTTCGGCTCCTACAATGAGCAGTTCTTC,.,once,TRBJ2-1,TRBV27
CASSLGRNTEAFF,TGCGCCAGCAGCCTGGGTAGGAACACTGAAGCTTTCTTT,.,few,TRBJ1-1,TRBV5-1
CASSQVQEDDTGELFF,TGCGCCAGCAGCCAAGTGCAGGAAGATGACACCGGGGAGCTGTTTTTT,.,.,TRBJ2-2,TRBV4-1
CASSFLAGGPTGANVLTF,TGTGCCAGCAGTTTCCTTGCGGGAGGGCCCACTGGGGCCAACGTCCTGACTTTC,TRBD2,once,TRBJ2-6,TRBV27
CASSVDGDTTYEQYF,TGTGCCAGCAGCGTAGATGGGGACACTACCTACGAGCAGTACTTC,.,.,TRBJ2-7,TRBV9
CASRRPVTDTQYF,TGTGCCAGTCGAAGGCCGGTCACAGATACGCAGTATTTT,.,.,TRBJ2-3,TRBV12-3/TRBV12-4
CSVEKLGGGEQFF,TGCAGCGTTGAAAAGTTGGGGGGAGGTGAGCAGTTCTTC,.,once,TRBJ2-1,TRBV29-1
CASSRQRDQPQHF,TGTGCCAGCAGTAGACAGAGGGATCAGCCCCAGCATTTT,.,.,TRBJ1-5,TRBV27
CASSYMGIYNEQFF,TGTGCCAGCAGTTATATGGGGATTTACAATGAGCAGTTCTTC,.,.,TRBJ2-1,TRBV6-5
CAWSVDRGLANTEAFF,TGTGCCTGGAGTGTAGACAGGGGTTTAGCGAACACTGAAGCTTTCTTT,TRBD1,.,TRBJ1-1,TRBV30
CASSLFGEQYF,TGTGCCAGCAGTTTATTCGGAGAGCAGTACTTC,.,.,TRBJ2-7,TRBV27